A selection of T cell receptor beta chains follows, all from one sample in a study of shared clonotypes between healthy human individuals. TCRdb's copy holds only in-frame clones and misses some; the assay was immunoSEQ multiplex PCR. The repertoire holds fewer than 3 million clones, with 85% to 95% as singletons. The sequencing input was naive CD4+ T cells from PBMCs. These receptors originate from a man aged 18 to 29 in good health. Some clones in this sample may be carry-over from other donors' samples. CDR3s include the opening cysteine and the closing phenylalanine or tryptophan. The order of the fields is CDR3 length, J gene, clone size, D gene, V gene, CDR3 DNA, CDR3 protein. A D gene is named only where the DNA matches it firmly. The size of a clone is reported for some rows only, either as once, few or many, or as a class for expanded clones.

length: 16
J: TRBJ2-3
size: .
D: TRBD2
V: TRBV5-6
DNA: TGTGCCAGCAGCCCAGGGGGACTAGCGGGCACAGATACGCAGTATTTT
CDR3: CASSPGGLAGTDTQYF

length: 16
J: TRBJ2-1
size: .
D: TRBD1
V: TRBV19
DNA: TGTGCCAGTAGTTCAAGGACAGGGCAAGCTGTTAATGAGCAGTTCTTC
CDR3: CASSSRTGQAVNEQFF

length: 15
J: TRBJ2-1
size: .
D: .
V: TRBV6-1
DNA: TGTGCCAGCCGGAGAAGGGGTGACTGGTACAATGAGCAGTTCTTC
CDR3: CASRRRGDWYNEQFF

length: 12
J: TRBJ2-7
size: .
D: TRBD2
V: TRBV6-1
DNA: TGTGCTAGCGGGAGGGTGGCCTACGAGCAGTACTTC
CDR3: CASGRVAYEQYF

length: 14
J: TRBJ2-1
size: .
D: TRBD2
V: TRBV9
DNA: TGTGCCAGCAGCGTGGAGGCGGGAGAAGGTGAGCAGTTCTTC
CDR3: CASSVEAGEGEQFF

length: 19
J: TRBJ1-3
size: .
D: .
V: TRBV18
DNA: TGTGCCAGCTCACCATCGGCAGGCATTTTAGGGACACCGGGAAACACCATATATTTT
CDR3: CASSPSAGILGTPGNTIYF

length: 14
J: TRBJ2-5
size: once
D: .
V: TRBV2
DNA: TGTGCCCGTGCCCTTATCACACAGGGAGAGACCCAGTACTTC
CDR3: CARALITQGETQYF

length: 13
J: TRBJ1-3
size: .
D: .
V: TRBV6-5
DNA: TGTGCCAGCAGTTACCCGTCGGAGAACACCATATATTTT
CDR3: CASSYPSENTIYF

length: 15
J: TRBJ2-7
size: once
D: TRBD2
V: TRBV11-3
DNA: TGTGCCAGCAGCTTAGGTACTAGCGGCTCCTACGAGCAGTACTTC
CDR3: CASSLGTSGSYEQYF

length: 14
J: TRBJ1-2
size: .
D: .
V: TRBV28
DNA: TGTGCCAGCGGGTTCCGGGCAGATAACTATGGCTACACCTTC
CDR3: CASGFRADNYGYTF

length: 14
J: TRBJ2-3
size: .
D: .
V: TRBV5-1
DNA: TGCGCCAGCAGCTTTCAAGCGTCACAAGATACGCAGTATTTT
CDR3: CASSFQASQDTQYF

length: 16
J: TRBJ2-3
size: .
D: .
V: TRBV28
DNA: TGTGCCAGCAGTTTATCTAGAACGTTGGGCCAGGGCCTTCGGTATTTT
CDR3: CASSLSRTLGQGLRYF

length: 15
J: TRBJ1-5
size: .
D: .
V: TRBV6-6
DNA: TGTGCCAGCAGTTACCCGGGGGCGAACAATCAGCCCCAGCATTTT
CDR3: CASSYPGANNQPQHF

length: 19
J: TRBJ2-6
size: .
D: TRBD2
V: TRBV2
DNA: TGTGCCAGCAGGCGGACTAGCGGGCCCCTCCCCTCTGGGGCCAACGTCCTGACTTTC
CDR3: CASRRTSGPLPSGANVLTF

length: 16
J: TRBJ2-1
size: .
D: .
V: TRBV9
DNA: TGTGCCAGCAGCGTTTTAACGAAGCCCTCCTACAATGAGCAGTTCTTC
CDR3: CASSVLTKPSYNEQFF

length: 17
J: TRBJ2-1
size: .
D: TRBD2
V: TRBV30
DNA: TGTGCCTGGAGTGTAAGGTACGGCGGGAGGGCGAGGAATGAGCAGTTCTTC
CDR3: CAWSVRYGGRARNEQFF

length: 17
J: TRBJ1-2
size: .
D: .
V: TRBV5-4
DNA: TGTGCCAGCAGCTTGGGGGGCGTGTCCGCGATTAACTATGGCTACACCTTC
CDR3: CASSLGGVSAINYGYTF

length: 15
J: TRBJ1-2
size: .
D: TRBD1
V: TRBV18
DNA: TGTGCCAGCTCACCACGGACAGGGGAGGGCTATGGCTACACCTTC
CDR3: CASSPRTGEGYGYTF

length: 13
J: TRBJ2-7
size: .
D: TRBD2
V: TRBV6-5
DNA: TGTGCCAGCAGTTATTCGCGGGAGTACGAGCAGTACTTC
CDR3: CASSYSREYEQYF

length: 13
J: TRBJ2-5
size: .
D: .
V: TRBV9
DNA: TGTGCCAGCAGTTTGGGGGGCGCTGAGACCCAGTACTTC
CDR3: CASSLGGAETQYF

length: 14
J: TRBJ2-5
size: .
D: TRBD2
V: TRBV4-1
DNA: TGCGCCAGCAGCCAAGTGGCTAGCGGGGAGACCCAGTACTTC
CDR3: CASSQVASGETQYF

length: 17
J: TRBJ1-5
size: .
D: .
V: TRBV4-1
DNA: TGCGCCAGCAGCCCAGGGCAGGGTCTGGGGAGCAATCAGCCCCAGCATTTT
CDR3: CASSPGQGLGSNQPQHF

length: 15
J: TRBJ2-2
size: .
D: .
V: TRBV6-6
DNA: TGTGCCAGCAGTTACAGTCAGGGGTCGACCGGGGAGCTGTTTTTT
CDR3: CASSYSQGSTGELFF

length: 15
J: TRBJ2-7
size: .
D: .
V: TRBV11-1
DNA: TGTGCCAGCAGCTTAGTCGGGGTGAGCTCCTACGAGCAGTACTTC
CDR3: CASSLVGVSSYEQYF

length: 16
J: TRBJ2-5
size: .
D: TRBD2
V: TRBV28
DNA: TGTGCCAGCAGACCCGCTAGCGGGAGGGCCGTAGAGACCCAGTACTTC
CDR3: CASRPASGRAVETQYF

length: 11
J: TRBJ1-1
size: few
D: .
V: TRBV28
DNA: TGTGCCAGCAGCACTAACACTGAAGCTTTCTTT
CDR3: CASSTNTEAFF

length: 17
J: TRBJ1-4
size: once
D: TRBD1
V: TRBV27
DNA: TGTGCCAGCAGACCGGGACAGCACGTATCAACTAATGAAAAACTGTTTTTT
CDR3: CASRPGQHVSTNEKLFF

length: 14
J: TRBJ1-4
size: .
D: .
V: TRBV6-1
DNA: TGTGCCAGCAGTAGGACAGCAACTAATGAAAAACTGTTTTTT
CDR3: CASSRTATNEKLFF

length: 12
J: TRBJ2-7
size: .
D: .
V: TRBV5-1
DNA: TGCGCCAGCAGCACCGACAGCTACGAGCAGTACTTC
CDR3: CASSTDSYEQYF

length: 13
J: TRBJ2-2
size: .
D: TRBD2
V: TRBV6-6
DNA: TGTGCCAGCCGGGAGGCGAACACCGGGGAGCTGTTTTTT
CDR3: CASREANTGELFF

length: 15
J: TRBJ2-5
size: .
D: .
V: TRBV15
DNA: TGTGCCACCGGTCGGGGCCCTACGGGCCAAGAGACCCAGTACTTC
CDR3: CATGRGPTGQETQYF

length: 16
J: TRBJ1-5
size: .
D: TRBD1
V: TRBV7-3
DNA: TGTGCCAGCAGCTTACAGGGGGCGGTTTCGGGTCAGCCCCAGCATTTT
CDR3: CASSLQGAVSGQPQHF

length: 14
J: TRBJ2-1
size: .
D: TRBD2
V: TRBV7-3
DNA: TGTGCCAGCAGCCTTTTGACTAGCAACAATGAGCAGTTCTTC
CDR3: CASSLLTSNNEQFF